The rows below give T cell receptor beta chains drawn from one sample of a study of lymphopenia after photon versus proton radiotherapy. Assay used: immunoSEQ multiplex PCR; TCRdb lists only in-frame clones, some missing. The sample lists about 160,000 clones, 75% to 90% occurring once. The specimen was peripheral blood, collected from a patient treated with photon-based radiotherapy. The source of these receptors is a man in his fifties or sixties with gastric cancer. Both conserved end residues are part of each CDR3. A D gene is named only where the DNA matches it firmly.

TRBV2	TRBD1	CASILDRATNYGYTF
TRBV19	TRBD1	CASSIRTGGNSRYGYTF
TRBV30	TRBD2	CAWVVRGGNTDTQYF
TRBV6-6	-	CASGVRHNEQFF
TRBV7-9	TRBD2	CASSSYQAGGYEQYF
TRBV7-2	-	CASSFERGATYEQYF
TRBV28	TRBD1	CASSSRGAPTGTENQPQHF
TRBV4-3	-	CASSQDGQGVTDTQYF
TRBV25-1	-	CASSQGGLETQYF
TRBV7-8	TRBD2	CASSLLAGLQETQYF
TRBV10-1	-	CASSESGTNYNEQFF
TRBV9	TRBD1	CASSVGSGQGTAGANVLTF
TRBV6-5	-	CASSYSSEAFF
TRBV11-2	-	CASSSVRGYNEQFF
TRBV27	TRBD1	CASSSAKPGQGARRAFF
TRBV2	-	CASTSSSSYNEQFF
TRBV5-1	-	CASSYQGTYEQYF
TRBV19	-	CASSIQETQYF
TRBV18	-	CASSPRNAGQGHYEQYF
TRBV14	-	CASSHYQETQYF
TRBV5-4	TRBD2	CASSGSGAWDEQFF
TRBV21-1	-	CASSYRGYNQPQHF
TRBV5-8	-	CASSLAGTGIQFF
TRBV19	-	CASSSDSYPIQYF
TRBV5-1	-	CASSNPGTDTQYF
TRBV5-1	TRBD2	CASSPGLAGGLGEQYF
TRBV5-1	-	CASSLAGTRGNEQFF
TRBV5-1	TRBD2	CASSLVAGGRELFF
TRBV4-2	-	CASSRTTGEADEKLFF
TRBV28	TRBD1	CASSPGQGGNQPQHF
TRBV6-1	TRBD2	CASSEGLAGVMWEQYF
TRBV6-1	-	CASSEVHGSYNEQFF
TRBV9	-	CASSVERDYGYTF
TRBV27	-	CASSDLTGSYEQYF
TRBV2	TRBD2	CASSPSGRKNEQFF
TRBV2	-	CASRTGRTSYEQYF
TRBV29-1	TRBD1	CSPRTGTNEKLFF
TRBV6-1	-	CASTVKELQGYTF
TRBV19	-	CASSIQGNYGYTF
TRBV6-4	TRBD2	CASSSSGSSYTQYF
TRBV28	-	CASSFPGGTTSYEQYF
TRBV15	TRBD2	CATSGGGTAYEQYF